The clone carrying this T cell receptor beta chain was seen once. The antigen is not known. The entry originates in a study of T cells in Graves' hyperthyroidism and ophthalmopathy. Study-wide findings and caveats: The model's output predicted ophthalmopathy at a median of 6.5 months prior to onset. Also found in blood were most expanded thyroid clonotypes above 0.001.

Researchers amplified the TCR beta CDR3 regions from RNA transcripts. TCR CDR3 underwent first-round RT-PCR with the HTBI primer set. TCRdb reprocessed the multiplex PCR reads via MiXCR and lists one record per CDR3 protein. The data hold 80,000 to 100,000 distinct CDR3 sequences, with 35% to 45% observed a single time. Germline V gives CDR1 LNHNV, CDR2 YYDKDF (reference sequence). This CDR3 has 16 residues. V was pared by 0 bases and J by 2 bases, with 13 bases between. The chain links TRBV15 to TRBJ1-2; a weak D match, TRBD1 (5 bases). The receptor's source is a woman in her twenties or thirties with Graves' hyperthyroidism. Sequencing used peripheral blood or thyroid tissue (not recorded which). Here the CDR3 reads CATSREKNRPNYGYTF. The CDR3 DNA is TGTGCCACCAGCAGAGAAAAAAACAGGCCAAACTATGGCTACACCTTC.